This T cell receptor beta chain stems from a study of blood T cell repertoires in COVID-19. Study-level background: The United States, Italy and Spain supplied acute and convalescent COVID-19 samples. The cDNA or gDNA used as material had been derived from T cells, B-cell-depleted T cells, or PBMCs.

How the authors handled the data: Amplification of reference gene primers provided the estimated nucleated cell counts. Measured with immunoSEQ multiplex PCR; TCRdb has only the in-frame clones, and not every one. Clonal size and the V and J genes are those of that table, whereas D and trimming came from the DNA. The sample has under 150,000 clones; 65% to 85% are singletons. V was shortened by 5 bases and J by 0 bases, with 8 bases between the two germline ends. CDR3 size: 14 residues. Germline V gene sequence: CDR1 SEHNR, CDR2 FQNEAQ (reference sequence). The sequenced sample consisted of peripheral blood. The rearrangement uses TRBV7-9 and TRBJ2-1, with D hard to call. The source is a woman in her fifties or sixties with acute or convalescent COVID-19. CDR3 coding DNA: TGTGCCAGCAGCCCCTTGAGCTCCTACAATGAGCAGTTCTTC. Translated, it gives CASSPLSSYNEQFF.